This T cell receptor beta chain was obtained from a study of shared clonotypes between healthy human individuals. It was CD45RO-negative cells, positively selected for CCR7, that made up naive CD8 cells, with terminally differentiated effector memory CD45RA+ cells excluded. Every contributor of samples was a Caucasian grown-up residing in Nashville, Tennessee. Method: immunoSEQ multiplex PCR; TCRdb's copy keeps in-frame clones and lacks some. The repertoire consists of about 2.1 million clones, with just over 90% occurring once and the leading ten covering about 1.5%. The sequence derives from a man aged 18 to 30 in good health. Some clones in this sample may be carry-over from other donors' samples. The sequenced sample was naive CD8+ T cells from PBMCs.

CDR3 protein: CAWSVTSRSEAFF. DNA of the CDR3: TGTGCCTGGAGTGTGACCTCTCGGTCTGAAGCTTTCTTT. The J gene is TRBJ1-1, the V gene TRBV30; D is unclear. V was pared by 0 bases and J by 6 bases, with 11 bases between. Germline-derived CDR1 and CDR2 are GTSNPN and SVGIG (reference sequence). The CDR3 loop spans 13 amino acids.